The rows below give T cell receptor beta chains drawn from one sample of a study of shared clonotypes between healthy human individuals. Sequenced by immunoSEQ multiplex PCR; TCRdb stores in-frame clones only, minus some. The sample records some 740,000 clones, 85% to 95% being singletons. The sequencing input was naive CD8+ T cells sorted from blood. Receptors originate from a man aged 30-40 years in good health. Each CDR3 is given with its conserved first and last residue. A D gene is named only where the DNA matches it firmly. Size is stated for part of the rows, as once, few or many counts, or as a class when the clone is expanded.

D,length,size,J,V,CDR3,DNA
.,14,.,TRBJ1-5,TRBV6-1,CASSEKVRNQPQHF,TGTGCCAGCAGTGAAAAAGTCCGCAATCAGCCCCAGCATTTT
.,13,once,TRBJ2-1,TRBV6-4,CASSDGLYNEQFF,TGTGCCAGCAGTGACGGCCTATACAATGAGCAGTTCTTC
.,14,.,TRBJ2-7,TRBV9,CASSVADGGYEQYF,TGTGCCAGCAGCGTAGCCGACGGGGGCTACGAGCAGTACTTC
.,13,.,TRBJ2-3,TRBV27,CASSPYALGTQYF,TGTGCCAGCAGTCCGTACGCTTTGGGTACGCAGTATTTT
TRBD1,11,.,TRBJ1-2,TRBV28,CASQGAGGYTF,TGTGCCAGTCAGGGGGCTGGTGGCTACACCTTC
.,14,.,TRBJ2-6,TRBV5-1,CASSLEQGVNVLTF,TGCGCCAGCAGCTTGGAGCAGGGTGTCAACGTCCTGACTTTC
.,13,.,TRBJ2-1,TRBV7-9,CASTGPSTYEQFF,TGTGCCAGCACGGGCCCGAGCACCTATGAGCAGTTCTTC
.,14,.,TRBJ2-3,TRBV12-5,CASGASTGTDTQYF,TGTGCTAGTGGTGCTTCGACAGGAACAGATACGCAGTATTTT
TRBD1,14,few,TRBJ1-2,TRBV11-2,CASSSTGGRDGYTF,TGTGCCAGCAGCTCGACAGGGGGAAGAGATGGCTACACCTTC
TRBD2,13,.,TRBJ2-5,TRBV29-1,CSVVGAGEAPKYF,TGCAGCGTTGTAGGTGCGGGAGAGGCCCCTAAGTACTTC
TRBD2,15,.,TRBJ2-1,TRBV28,CASRSGRAGRNEQFF,TGTGCCAGCCGAAGCGGGAGGGCCGGGAGGAATGAGCAGTTCTTC
TRBD2,16,.,TRBJ2-7,TRBV7-9,CASSLPLAGSDNEQYF,TGTGCCAGCAGCTTACCCCTAGCGGGAAGTGACAACGAGCAGTACTTC
.,10,.,TRBJ2-3,TRBV11-3,CAPHPGTQYF,TGTGCACCACACCCGGGTACGCAGTATTTT
.,18,.,TRBJ1-4,TRBV5-4,CASSVYRGPSHQNEKLFF,TGTGCCAGCAGCGTATACCGGGGCCCCAGTCATCAGAATGAAAAACTGTTTTTT
TRBD2,13,.,TRBJ2-1,TRBV29-1,CSVVLADYNEQFF,TGCAGCGTCGTACTAGCGGACTACAATGAGCAGTTCTTC
.,14,.,TRBJ1-1,TRBV5-1,CASSLESMNTEAFF,TGCGCCAGCAGCTTGGAGAGTATGAACACTGAAGCTTTCTTT
.,14,.,TRBJ1-1,TRBV7-9,CASSLPALGTEAFF,TGTGCCAGCAGCCTGCCAGCTCTGGGCACTGAAGCTTTCTTT
.,17,.,TRBJ2-7,TRBV2,CASSEAGIGTSSYEQYF,TGTGCCAGCAGTGAAGCGGGTATCGGGACGAGCTCCTACGAGCAGTACTTC
TRBD2,13,.,TRBJ2-7,TRBV2,CASSWREAYEQYF,TGTGCCAGCAGTTGGCGGGAGGCTTACGAGCAGTACTTC
TRBD1,14,.,TRBJ2-4,TRBV7-9,CASSPNRGKNIQYF,TGTGCCAGCAGCCCTAACAGGGGCAAAAACATTCAGTACTTC
.,12,many,TRBJ2-7,TRBV28,CASTGPTYEQYF,TGTGCCAGCACCGGCCCCACCTACGAGCAGTACTTC
TRBD2,18,.,TRBJ2-7,TRBV4-3,CASSHGLAGGPPEYEQYF,TGCGCCAGCAGCCACGGACTAGCGGGAGGGCCTCCTGAGTACGAGCAGTACTTC
.,15,.,TRBJ2-7,TRBV7-9,CASSFPGLDSYEQYF,TGTGCCAGCAGCTTCCCGGGACTGGACTCCTACGAGCAGTACTTC
TRBD2,14,.,TRBJ2-3,TRBV29-1,CSVVGSGRPDTQYF,TGCAGCGTTGTAGGTAGCGGGAGACCAGATACGCAGTATTTT
.,16,.,TRBJ2-3,TRBV18,CASSPNMKQAPDTQYF,TGTGCCAGCTCACCAAATATGAAGCAGGCACCAGATACGCAGTATTTT
.,14,.,TRBJ1-4,TRBV27,CASSLGGQGRKLFF,TGTGCCAGCAGTTTAGGAGGGCAGGGACGAAAACTGTTTTTT
.,15,.,TRBJ2-3,TRBV5-5,CASSLGLQPTDTQYF,TGTGCCAGCAGCTTAGGACTCCAGCCCACAGATACGCAGTATTTT
TRBD1,14,.,TRBJ2-7,TRBV11-3,CASSHRDRPYEQYF,TGTGCCAGCAGCCATAGGGACAGACCTTACGAGCAGTACTTC
.,13,.,TRBJ2-7,TRBV6-5,CASRTGHPYEQYF,TGTGCCAGCAGGACGGGACACCCCTACGAGCAGTACTTC
.,14,.,TRBJ1-1,TRBV29-1,CSVEDGWRNTEAFF,TGCAGCGTTGAAGACGGATGGAGGAACACTGAAGCTTTCTTT
.,14,.,TRBJ1-2,TRBV6-5,CASSYSVLYYGYTF,TGTGCCAGCAGTTACTCGGTGCTGTACTATGGCTACACCTTC
TRBD2,12,.,TRBJ2-1,TRBV10-1,CASSDTSGRWVF,TGCGCCAGCAGTGACACTAGCGGGAGATGGGTCTTC
.,13,.,TRBJ1-2,TRBV19,CASSIVESVGYTF,TGTGCCAGTAGTATAGTGGAATCAGTTGGCTACACCTTC
TRBD2,17,once,TRBJ2-5,TRBV7-9,CASSFPLGGLVAETQYF,TGTGCCAGCAGCTTTCCCCTGGGAGGGCTGGTGGCAGAGACCCAGTACTTC
.,11,few,TRBJ2-7,TRBV7-2,CASSPGGEQYF,TGTGCCAGCAGCCCAGGAGGCGAGCAGTACTTC
.,14,.,TRBJ2-4,TRBV2,CASSEQGLKNIQYF,TGTGCCAGCAGTGAACAGGGTCTAAAAAACATTCAGTACTTC
.,15,.,TRBJ1-1,TRBV9,CASSVAQGGNTEAFF,TGTGCCAGCAGCGTAGCCCAGGGAGGGAACACTGAAGCTTTCTTT
.,13,.,TRBJ2-1,TRBV15,CATSRDGRAEQFF,TGTGCCACCAGCAGAGATGGGCGTGCTGAGCAGTTCTTC
.,14,.,TRBJ2-1,TRBV7-8,CASSLAGYNNEQFF,TGTGCCAGCAGCTTAGCAGGGTATAACAATGAGCAGTTCTTC
TRBD2,18,.,TRBJ2-3,TRBV7-2,CASSEDLMGTSGIDTQYF,TGTGCCAGCAGCGAGGATCTTATGGGGACTAGCGGGATCGATACGCAGTATTTT
TRBD2,12,.,TRBJ2-7,TRBV29-1,CSVTGLAYEQYF,TGCAGCGTTACGGGACTAGCCTACGAGCAGTACTTC
TRBD1,16,.,TRBJ2-5,TRBV9,CASSARDRPYQETQYF,TGTGCCAGCAGCGCCCGGGACAGGCCGTACCAAGAGACCCAGTACTTC
TRBD1,13,.,TRBJ1-1,TRBV5-1,CASSSRGPDEAFF,TGCGCCAGCAGCAGCAGGGGGCCTGATGAAGCTTTCTTT
TRBD1,18,.,TRBJ2-7,TRBV18,CASSPRKDRGPSDYEQYF,TGTGCCAGCTCACCCCGCAAGGACAGGGGCCCTTCAGACTACGAGCAGTACTTC
.,12,.,TRBJ2-1,TRBV11-2,CASSVSYNEQFF,TGTGCCAGCAGCGTCTCATACAATGAGCAGTTCTTC
TRBD2,17,.,TRBJ2-1,TRBV7-6,CASSHQGGLATYNEQFF,TGTGCCAGCAGCCACCAGGGGGGACTAGCGACTTACAATGAGCAGTTCTTC
.,14,.,TRBJ2-7,TRBV27,CASSNKPFVGEQYF,TGTGCCAGCAGTAATAAACCCTTCGTGGGCGAGCAGTACTTC
.,14,.,TRBJ2-5,TRBV10-3,CAISGPQDPETQYF,TGTGCCATCAGTGGCCCCCAGGATCCAGAGACCCAGTACTTC
.,16,.,TRBJ2-1,TRBV9,CASSVEGLSTYNEQFF,TGTGCCAGCAGCGTAGAGGGACTGAGTACCTACAATGAGCAGTTCTTC
TRBD1,16,.,TRBJ2-5,TRBV13,CASSSLDRGDQETQYF,TGTGCCAGCAGCTCCCTGGACAGGGGAGACCAAGAGACCCAGTACTTC
.,15,.,TRBJ2-5,TRBV7-3,CASSRTPASGETQYF,TGTGCCAGCAGCCGGACCCCCGCTTCTGGAGAGACCCAGTACTTC
.,15,.,TRBJ2-7,TRBV27,CASSLQPGRGYEQYF,TGTGCCAGCAGTTTACAACCGGGACGGGGATACGAGCAGTACTTC